The T cell receptor beta chain described here comes from a study of blood T cell repertoires in COVID-19. The length of the CDR3 is 15 residues. Germline V lookup: CDR1 SEHNR, CDR2 FQNEAQ (reference sequence). V was clipped by 3 bases and J by 6 bases; unmatched bases: 4. Clones were read by immunoSEQ multiplex PCR, and TCRdb kept only the in-frame ones, dropping some. The sample shows under 250,000 clones, about four fifths of them seen only once. The source of this sequence is a woman aged 18 to 35 with acute or convalescent COVID-19. The genes are TRBV7-9 and TRBJ2-4; 11 positions match TRBD2. Sequenced: peripheral blood. CDR3 sequence (DNA): TGTGCCAGCAGCTTTAATAGCGGGAGGGGAAACATTCAGTACTTC. Its protein product is CASSFNSGRGNIQYF.